This T cell receptor beta chain was documented in a study of T cell repertoires in cytomegalovirus infection. On the study more broadly: Epitope selection comprised recently identified HLA-C-restricted CMV epitopes and well-studied HLA-B-restricted CMV epitopes. Both a matching HLA type and CMV infection were indicated by public TCR beta signatures. Notes on the study in general: The study identified carriers of CMV plus the relevant HLA from cumulative public TCR beta family frequency.

V lost 6 bases to trimming and J lost 9 bases; unmatched junction nucleotides: 5. The CDR3 contains 12 residues. This clonotype was observed a few times. No antigen is known for it. A single record per CDR3 protein comes from TCRdb applying MiXCR to the reads. In the table there are approximately 990,000 distinct CDR3 sequences, around 31% of which are singletons. This TCR came from a human donor in good health (CMV status not recorded). Some clones in this sample may be carry-over from other donors' samples. The sample was cultured CD8+ T cells from PBMCs, taken from culture after CMV antigen stimulation. This chain joins TRBV12-3 or TRBV12-4 and TRBJ2-1; 7 nucleotides align to TRBD1. The CDR3 protein is CASRRQGGEQFF. The CDR3, as DNA: TGTGCCAGCAGAAGACAGGGCGGTGAGCAGTTCTTC.